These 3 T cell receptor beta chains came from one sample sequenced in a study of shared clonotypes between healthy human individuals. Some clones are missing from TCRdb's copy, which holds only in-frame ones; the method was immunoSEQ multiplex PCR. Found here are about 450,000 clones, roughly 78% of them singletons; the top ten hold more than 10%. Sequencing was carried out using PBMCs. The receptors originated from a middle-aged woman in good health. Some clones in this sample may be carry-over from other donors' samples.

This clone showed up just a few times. The CDR3 loop is CASSKEPPSSYNEQFF. CDR3 in DNA: TGTGCCAGCAGCAAAGAGCCCCCAAGCTCCTACAATGAGCAGTTCTTC. The V gene is TRBV5-4, the J gene TRBJ2-1; D remains unclear. CDR1 and CDR2 (germline): SGHNT, YYREEE (reference sequence). The CDR3 spans 16 residues. V lost 4 bases, J lost 0 bases, and 14 bases lay in between.

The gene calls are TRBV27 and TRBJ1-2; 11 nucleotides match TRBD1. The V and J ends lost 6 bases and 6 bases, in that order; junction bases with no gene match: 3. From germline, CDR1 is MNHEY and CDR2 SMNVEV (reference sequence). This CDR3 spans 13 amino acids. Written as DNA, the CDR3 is TGTGCCAGCAGCGGACAGGGGGCGGATGGCTACACCTTC. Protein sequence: CASSGQGADGYTF.

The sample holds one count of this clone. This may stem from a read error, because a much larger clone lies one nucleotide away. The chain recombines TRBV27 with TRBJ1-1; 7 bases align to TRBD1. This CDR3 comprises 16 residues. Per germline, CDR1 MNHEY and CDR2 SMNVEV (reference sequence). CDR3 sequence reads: CASSLYEGAGNTGAFF. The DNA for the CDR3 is TGTGCCAGCAGTTTATATGAGGGGGCCGGGAACACTGGAGCTTTCTTT.